Shown below are 26 T cell receptor beta chains from a single sample sequenced in a study of cytomegalovirus exposure and HLA in healthy donors. PCR primers comprised 60 Vbeta and 13 Jbeta primers. The table came from immunoSEQ multiplex PCR; TCRdb's copy has only in-frame clones and leaves some out. Of around 150,000 clones in the sample, 60% to 80% were seen once. The specimen sequenced was PBMCs. These receptors came from a middle-aged woman in good health and CMV-seropositive.

A note on this clone: An end of the junction does not agree with germline; a read error may underlie this. CDR3 in amino acids: CAWSVGRRPPNF. Written as DNA, the CDR3 is TGTGCCTGGAGTGTTGGGCGCAGGCCACCGAATTTT. The genes are TRBV30 and TRBJ1-4; D ambiguous. The CDR3 runs to 12 residues. Germline V gene lookup returns CDR1 GTSNPN and CDR2 SVGIG (reference sequence).

The chain links TRBV7-9 to TRBJ2-5; 12 bases align to TRBD1. Trimming at V came to 0 bases and at J to 4 bases, leaving 3 bases not matched to a gene. This CDR3 is 16 amino acids long. The germline gives CDR1 SEHNR, CDR2 FQNEAQ (reference sequence). As DNA, the CDR3 is TGTGCCAGCAGCTTAGCGGGACAGGGGGCTGGAGAGACCCAGTACTTC. Translating it yields CASSLAGQGAGETQYF.

The DNA of the CDR3 is TGTGCCATCAGTAGGGGGCGTGCGAATGAAAAACTGTTTTTT. As protein: CAISRGRANEKLFF. This chain uses TRBV10-3 with TRBJ1-4; 7 bases match TRBD1. Germline V gene data show CDR1 as ENHRY and CDR2 as SYGVKD. V dropped 5 bases and J dropped 5; count of bases not matched to a gene: 5. The CDR3 is 14 residues long.

This chain joins TRBV7-2 and TRBJ2-3; D is unresolved. V lost 4 bases and J lost 6, with 14 bases in between. The CDR3 has 14 amino acids. Looked up from germline, CDR1 is SGHTA and CDR2 is FQGNSA. CDR3 protein: CASSSSWAVDTQYF. CDR3 coding DNA: TGTGCCAGCAGCTCCTCGTGGGCCGTGGATACGCAGTATTTT.

This chain joins TRBV7-2 and TRBJ1-5; TRBD1 is a possible D gene (5 bases). This CDR3 contains 14 residues. Trimming cost V 2 bases and J 7 bases, with 12 bases left between them. CDR1 and CDR2 from the germline V gene are SGHTA and FQGNSA. The CDR3 reads CASSLTGSRQPQHF. CDR3 DNA: TGTGCCAGCAGCTTAACAGGTTCCAGGCAGCCCCAGCATTTT. Variable domain in full (rest from reference TRBV7-2 and TRBJ1-5): GAGVSQSPSNKVTEKGKDVELRCDPISGHTALYWYRQSLGQGLEFLIYFQGNSAPDKSGLPSDRFSAERTGGSVSTLTIQRTQQEDSAVYLCASSLTGSRQPQHFGDGTRLSIL.

This sequence joins TRBV5-4 and TRBJ1-1; 8 positions match TRBD1. Trimming at V came to 5 bases and at J to 1 base, leaving 4 bases not matched to a gene. This CDR3 region has 14 residues. The V gene's germline CDR1 is SGHNT and CDR2 YYREEE (reference sequence). DNA of the CDR3: TGTGCCAGCAGGGGGACAGGCCCGAACACTGAAGCTTTCTTT. Encoded protein: CASRGTGPNTEAFF.

The V call is TRBV7-9, the J call TRBJ2-3, with 11 nucleotides matching TRBD2. V was clipped by 3 bases and J by 2 bases; unmatched bases: 10. The CDR3 spans 18 residues. Germline assignment: CDR1 SEHNR and CDR2 FQNEAQ (reference sequence). CDR3 protein: CASSFMPGLAESTDTQYF. The CDR3 bases are TGTGCCAGCAGCTTTATGCCGGGACTAGCGGAGTCCACAGATACGCAGTATTTT.

The rearrangement uses TRBV10-3 and TRBJ2-2; D not certain. CDR3 size: 14 residues. CDR1 is ENHRY, CDR2 SYGVKD, per germline. Between the trimmed V and J ends, which lost 3 bases and 5 bases, there was a span of 10 bases. The CDR3 loop is CAISDNENTGELFF. CDR3 bases: TGTGCCATCAGTGATAACGAGAATACCGGGGAGCTGTTTTTT.

In DNA form, the CDR3 reads TGTGCCAGCAGCTCCCAGACAGGGGGGATTGGTACTGAAGCTTTCTTT. Amino acid sequence: CASSSQTGGIGTEAFF. The chain carries TRBV7-6 and TRBJ1-1, with 9 bases lining up with TRBD1. Germline V gene lookup returns CDR1 SGHVS and CDR2 FNYEAQ. There are 16 residues in the CDR3. The V gene end was trimmed by 4 bases and the J gene end by 5 bases; junction bases not matched to a gene: 11.

The CDR3 region is CASSLQGGGSLHF. DNA for the CDR3: TGTGCCAGCAGTTTGCAGGGGGGCGGATCCCTCCACTTT. The rearrangement uses TRBV27 and TRBJ1-6, with TRBD1 matching 7 bases. The CDR3 contains 13 residues. Trimming removed 3 bases from V and 14 bases from J; junction bases left unmatched: 7. Germline CDR1 and CDR2: MNHEY and SMNVEV (reference sequence).

This chain uses TRBV5-1 with TRBJ1-1, with D possibly matching TRBD1 (5 bases). V gave up 7 bases and J gave up 0 bases, with 13 bases separating them. The germline V gene encodes CDR1 SGHRS and CDR2 YFSETQ. This CDR3 spans 14 amino acids. The CDR3 protein is CASRQGSVNTEAFF. In nucleotides, the CDR3 is TGCGCCAGCCGCCAGGGCTCGGTGAACACTGAAGCTTTCTTT.

This sequence joins TRBV19 and TRBJ1-4; 7 positions agree with TRBD1. With 8 bases clipped from V and 6 bases from J, the junction kept 3 bases outside the gene matches. CDR1 and CDR2 (germline): LNHDA, SQIVND (reference sequence). The CDR3 contains 12 residues. This CDR3 is CASRQGHEKLFF. As DNA, the CDR3 is TGTGCCAGTCGACAGGGACATGAAAAACTGTTTTTT.

This rearrangement joins TRBV7-9 to TRBJ2-5, with D tentatively TRBD2 (6 bases). CDR1 and CDR2 (germline): SEHNR, FQNEAQ (reference sequence). The CDR3 loop spans 12 amino acids. V was clipped by 5 bases and J by 5 bases, with 9 bases between them. CDR3 bases: TGTGCCAGCAGCACAGGAGGGGAGACCCAGTACTTC. It is translated as CASSTGGETQYF.

The chain recombines TRBV29-1 with TRBJ2-3; 7 nucleotides align to TRBD1. The germline V gene encodes CDR1 SQVTM and CDR2 ANQGSEA. This CDR3 contains 12 residues. The CDR3 DNA sequence: TGCGCCGGACGACAGGGTAAAGATACGCAGTATTTT. Protein product: CAGRQGKDTQYF.

The V call is TRBV19, the J call TRBJ1-5; D gene ambiguous. This CDR3 is 14 amino acids long. In germline, CDR1 is LNHDA, CDR2 SQIVND (reference sequence). In nucleotides, the CDR3 is TGTGCTGCGGGAGACGAATATAGCAATCAGCCCCAGCATTTT. Protein sequence: CAAGDEYSNQPQHF.

The rearrangement uses TRBV4-3 and TRBJ1-4; 7 bases agree with TRBD1. This CDR3 spans 14 amino acids. The germline gives CDR1 LGHNA, CDR2 YSLEER. V was clipped by 11 bases and J by 0 bases; unmatched bases: 6. The CDR3 loop reads CASRQGSTNEKLFF. The DNA for the CDR3 is TGCGCCTCGAGACAGGGATCAACTAATGAAAAACTGTTTTTT.

The CDR3 DNA sequence: TGTGCCAGCAGCTTAAGTCCCCTGAGAAATGAAAAACTGTTTTTT. Residues: CASSLSPLRNEKLFF. J is TRBJ1-4 and V is TRBV7-9; D is ambiguous. There are 15 residues in the CDR3. CDR1 and CDR2 from the germline V gene are SEHNR and FQNEAQ (reference sequence). Deletions cut 2 bases from V and 5 bases from J, with 12 bases between.

J is TRBJ1-2 and V is TRBV2; D not certain. The CDR3 runs to 15 residues. Germline V gene data show CDR1 as SNHLY and CDR2 as FYNNEI. Trimming took off 5 bases at V and 4 bases at J, with 17 bases between the two ends. As DNA, the CDR3 is TGTGCCAGCAGTCTCGGGATAGATATATCCTATGGCTACACCTTC. Protein sequence: CASSLGIDISYGYTF.

V and J are TRBV5-6 and TRBJ2-1; possibly TRBD2 for D (6 bases). Germline CDR1 reads SGHDT; CDR2 reads YYEEEE. The CDR3 loop spans 12 amino acids. Deletions cut 1 base from V and 9 bases from J, with 8 bases between. As DNA, the CDR3 is TGTGCCAGCAGCTTGAGCGGGCTTGAGCAGTTCTTC. Its translation: CASSLSGLEQFF.

Comments on this clone: Other DNA sequences in the sample encode the same CDR3. This rearrangement joins TRBV18 to TRBJ1-1; D is possibly TRBD1 (6 bases). The CDR3 length is 15 residues. In germline, CDR1 is KGHSH, CDR2 LQKENI. Deletions cut 3 bases from V and 3 bases from J, with 14 bases between. In DNA, the CDR3 is TGTGCCAGCTCACCCCAGACAGGAAGAGACACTGAAGCTTTCTTT. Encoded protein: CASSPQTGRDTEAFF.

V usage is TRBV4-1 and J usage is TRBJ1-4, with TRBD1 matching 7 bases. Germline V lookup: CDR1 MGHRA, CDR2 YSYEKL. The CDR3 covers 15 residues. Losses at the gene ends were 1 base for V and 8 bases for J; bases not matched to a gene: 7. The CDR3 sequence is CASSQVWVGGEKLFF. The CDR3 region has the DNA TGCGCCAGCAGCCAAGTCTGGGTAGGGGGCGAAAAACTGTTTTTT.

The gene calls are TRBV7-2 and TRBJ2-7, with 8 bases that match TRBD1. Trimming took 3 bases from V and 0 from J; bases not matched to a gene: 7. Germline assignment: CDR1 SGHTA and CDR2 FQGNSA. The CDR3 is 16 residues long. DNA for the CDR3: TGTGCCAGCAGCTTCACTATGGGACAGGCCTCCTACGAGCAGTACTTC. This codes for CASSFTMGQASYEQYF.

The chain's CDR3 is CASTGGNKLAGHEQYF. In DNA, the CDR3 is TGTGCCAGCACCGGAGGGAATAAGCTAGCGGGACACGAGCAGTACTTC. This chain links TRBV11-3 with TRBJ2-5; 9 bases are shared with TRBD2. The DNA end favors TRBJ2-7, so the J call may be wrong. The CDR3 runs 16 residues. CDR1 and CDR2 (germline): SGHNT, YENEEA.

CDR3 sequence (DNA): TGTGCCAGCAGTGAAGCGGCCAGGGGCGTCGGAACTTACTATGGCTACACCTTC. It specifies CASSEAARGVGTYYGYTF. The chain links TRBV6-1 to TRBJ1-2, with TRBD1 as a possible D gene (6 bases). The germline V gene has CDR1 MNHNS and CDR2 SASEGT. Trimming cost V 0 bases and J 3 bases, with 20 bases left between them. The CDR3 has 18 amino acids.

The V gene is TRBV6-5, the J gene TRBJ2-7; TRBD1 aligns across 11 bases. Germline V gene data show CDR1 as MNHEY and CDR2 as SVGAGI. V shed 8 bases, J shed 6 bases, and the junction held 9 bases outside the gene matches. CDR3 length: 14 residues. CDR3 residues: CASAYGTGGCEQYF. The CDR3 DNA reads TGTGCCAGCGCCTACGGGACAGGGGGTTGCGAGCAGTACTTC.

The CDR3 spells CASSLGDSPGVETQYF. DNA for the CDR3: TGTGCCAGCAGCTTGGGGGACTCTCCAGGAGTAGAGACCCAGTACTTC. The chain recombines TRBV5-4 with TRBJ2-5; maybe TRBD2 (6 bases). There are 16 residues in the CDR3. V lost 0 bases and J 4 bases, leaving 16 bases between the germline ends. Per germline, CDR1 SGHNT and CDR2 YYREEE (reference sequence).